These 19 T cell receptor beta chains originate from one sample sequenced in a study of siplizumab effects on memory and regulatory T cells. Clones were sequenced by immunoSEQ multiplex PCR, and TCRdb holds only the in-frame ones, with some missing. Of more than 85,000 clones listed, under 95% are singletons. Sequencing input: Tregs sorted from blood. The receptors come from a human donor in good health.

The genes are TRBV2 and TRBJ2-1, with D tentatively TRBD2 (6 bases). The CDR3 loop spans 14 amino acids. Germline CDR1 reads SNHLY; CDR2 reads FYNNEI. V shed 6 bases and J shed 7 bases, with 16 bases lying between them. This CDR3 is CASRGGSLGNEQFF. CDR3 bases: TGTGCCAGCAGGGGGGGTAGTTTGGGTAATGAGCAGTTCTTC.

To note about this clone: At one end the junction does not follow the germline gene, possibly because of a read error. The J gene is TRBJ2-5, the V gene TRBV6-6; D uncertain. Per the germline V gene, CDR1 is MNHNY and CDR2 is SVGAGI (reference sequence). There are 11 residues in the CDR3. The CDR3 DNA reads TGTGCCAGCAGTCCACAAGAGGCCCAGTACTTC. Translating gives CASSPQEAQYF.

This clone appeared a single time. The chain joins TRBV7-9 to TRBJ1-1; TRBD1 is a possible D gene (6 bases). The CDR3 has 13 residues. Trimming took 8 bases from V and 2 from J, leaving 12 bases between them. The germline gives CDR1 SEHNR, CDR2 FQNEAQ (reference sequence). The CDR3, as DNA: TGTGCCAGCCGCGTACAGGGAAACACTGAAGCTTTCTTT. Residues: CASRVQGNTEAFF.

The rearrangement links TRBV9 to TRBJ2-5; D call uncertain. The CDR3 totals 12 residues. Trimming cost V 4 bases and J 2 bases, with 6 bases left between them. Germline V gives CDR1 SGDLS, CDR2 YYNGEE. CDR3 sequence reads: CASSPIQETQYF. DNA of the CDR3: TGTGCCAGCAGCCCGATACAAGAGACCCAGTACTTC. Combining the CDR3 with reference TRBV9 and TRBJ2-5 gives the whole variable domain DSGVTQTPKHLITATGQRVTLRCSPRSGDLSVYWYQQSLDQGLQFLIQYYNGEERAKGNILERFSAQQFPDLHSELNLSSLELGDSALYFCASSPIQETQYFGPGTRLLVL.

V usage is TRBV18 and J usage is TRBJ1-5, with D possibly TRBD1 on 6 matching bases. Per the germline V gene, CDR1 is KGHSH and CDR2 is LQKENI. Trimming took 9 bases from V and 1 from J, leaving 16 bases between them. The CDR3 consists of 15 residues. The CDR3 spells CASSLFGQSNQPQHF. The CDR3 DNA is TGTGCCAGTTCGTTATTTGGACAGAGCAATCAGCCCCAGCATTTT.

The chain uses TRBV5-1 and TRBJ2-2; 8 nucleotides align to TRBD1. This CDR3 is built from 17 residues. J lost 6 bases, V lost 4 bases, and 14 bases had no gene match. Germline loops: CDR1 SGHRS, CDR2 YFSETQ. DNA for the CDR3: TGCGCCAGCAGCCCTGGACCAGGGGGCGGAAATGCCGGGGAGCTGTTTTTT. It codes for CASSPGPGGGNAGELFF.

This chain joins TRBV18 and TRBJ2-3; possible D gene TRBD2, 6 bases. CDR1 and CDR2 from the germline V gene are KGHSH and LQKENI. The V end lost 4 bases, the J end lost 0 bases, and 17 bases lay between the germline ends. This CDR3 is built from 17 residues. The CDR3 DNA is TGTGCCAGCTCACTATGGCCGCCCAGCGGGAGCACAGATACGCAGTATTTT. Encoded protein: CASSLWPPSGSTDTQYF.

The J gene is TRBJ2-3, the V gene TRBV9; maybe TRBD2 (6 bases). The CDR3 is 17 amino acids. Trimming shortened V by 4 bases and J by 3 bases, and 21 bases separated the two germline ends. Germline lookup yields CDR1 SGDLS and CDR2 YYNGEE. In DNA form, the CDR3 reads TGTGCCAGCAGCCCGCGCGGGGCGCGGGAAGGGACAGATACGCAGTATTTT. It translates to CASSPRGAREGTDTQYF.

The chain recombines TRBV29-1 with TRBJ2-2, with D perhaps assigned TRBD1 or TRBD2 (5 bases each). Germline assignment: CDR1 SQVTM and CDR2 ANQGSEA. V was shortened by 0 bases and J by 5 bases, with 13 bases between the two germline ends. The CDR3 is 15 amino acids. The CDR3 DNA reads TGCAGCGTTGAAGATCGAGGGGTGGGGACCGGGGAGCTGTTTTTT. It translates to CSVEDRGVGTGELFF.

The rearrangement joins TRBV27 to TRBJ1-2; D gene unclear. Germline V gives CDR1 MNHEY, CDR2 SMNVEV (reference sequence). Trimming removed 7 bases from V and 4 bases from J, with 10 bases in between. The CDR3 spans 12 residues. Here the CDR3 reads CASTDGRYGYTF. The CDR3 nucleotides read TGTGCCAGCACCGACGGCCGCTATGGCTACACCTTC.

V usage is TRBV7-8 and J usage is TRBJ2-4; TRBD1 matches 7 bases. Germline CDR1 and CDR2: SGHVS and FQNEAQ. J gave up 4 bases and V 5 bases, and 5 bases lay outside the gene matches. This CDR3 contains 14 residues. CDR3 protein: CASSEGTAKNIQYF. The CDR3 nucleotides read TGTGCCAGCAGCGAAGGGACAGCGAAAAACATTCAGTACTTC.

V gene TRBV15 combines with J gene TRBJ1-1, with D possibly TRBD1 on 5 matching bases. Germline V lookup: CDR1 LNHNV, CDR2 YYDKDF (reference sequence). V lost 3 bases and J lost 6, with 11 bases in between. This CDR3 region has 13 residues. In nucleotides, the CDR3 is TGTGCCACCAGCAGCGCCATCAGGGCTGAAGCTTTCTTT. The encoded protein is CATSSAIRAEAFF.

The V and J genes are TRBV5-1 and TRBJ2-7; 7 bases are a match to TRBD1. From germline, CDR1 is SGHRS and CDR2 YFSETQ. This CDR3 comprises 15 residues. V was pared by 4 bases and J by 0 bases, with 7 bases of the junction left unmatched. This CDR3 reads CASSPGQVSSYEQYF. In DNA form, the CDR3 reads TGCGCCAGCAGCCCAGGACAGGTTAGCTCCTACGAGCAGTACTTC.

In its sample, this clone was seen once. The chain uses TRBV4-2 and TRBJ2-2, with D possibly matching TRBD2 (5 bases). CDR3 length equals 17 residues. V was clipped by 4 bases and J by 0 bases, with 15 bases between them. Germline CDR1 LGHNA, CDR2 YNFKEQ. This chain's CDR3 is CASSPSMGVANTGELFF. The CDR3 DNA follows: TGTGCCAGCAGCCCCTCGATGGGAGTAGCGAACACCGGGGAGCTGTTTTTT.

This clone was recorded once. The sample has other DNA sequences that encode this CDR3 too. V usage is TRBV5-1 and J usage is TRBJ1-5; 7 bases agree with TRBD1. Germline loops: CDR1 SGHRS, CDR2 YFSETQ. V shed 4 bases, J shed 1 base, and the junction held 5 bases outside the gene matches. The CDR3 consists of 15 residues. The CDR3 region has the DNA TGCGCCAGCAGCGCGACGGGACAGAGCAATCAGCCCCAGCATTTT. It encodes CASSATGQSNQPQHF.

The chain's CDR3 is CASSHRQGGPSSGANVLTF. In DNA form, the CDR3 reads TGTGCCAGCAGCCATCGACAGGGAGGACCGAGCTCTGGGGCCAACGTCCTGACTTTC. This chain uses TRBV9 with TRBJ2-6, with D possibly TRBD1 on 7 matching bases. The V gene's germline CDR1 is SGDLS and CDR2 YYNGEE. The CDR3 length is 19 residues. The V end lost 4 bases, the J end lost 0 bases, and 20 bases lay between the germline ends.

Comments on this clone: Other DNA sequences in this specimen translate into the identical CDR3. The chain couples TRBV5-1 to TRBJ2-7; no clear D gene. CDR3 size: 13 residues. Per the germline V gene, CDR1 is SGHRS and CDR2 is YFSETQ. V was trimmed by 2 bases and J by 2 bases, leaving 8 bases between them. The CDR3 reads CASSLDSPYEQYF. The CDR3 DNA reads TGCGCCAGCAGCTTAGACTCGCCCTACGAGCAGTACTTC. The full variable domain, completed using reference TRBV5-1 and TRBJ2-7, is KAGVTQTPRYLIKTRGQQVTLSCSPISGHRSVSWYQQTPGQGLQFLFEYFSETQRNKGNFPGRFSGRQFSNSRSEMNVSTLELGDSALYLCASSLDSPYEQYFGPGTRLTVT.

V and J are TRBV11-1 and TRBJ1-2; no reliable D call. This CDR3 is built from 13 residues. Germline lookup yields CDR1 SGHAT and CDR2 FQDESV (reference sequence). The V gene lost 1 base and the J gene lost 7 bases, with 10 bases spanning the gap. The CDR3 sequence: CASSLGAGPGYTF. CDR3 sequence (DNA): TGTGCCAGCAGCTTAGGGGCGGGCCCTGGCTACACCTTC.

The chain is built from TRBV7-2 and TRBJ2-7; TRBD2 matches at 10 bases. The CDR3 is made up of 13 amino acids. V lost 1 base and J lost 6; bases outside the gene matches: 0. Germline CDR1 is SGHTA and CDR2 is FQGNSA. CDR3 sequence reads: CASSLGLAGEQYF. The CDR3, as DNA: TGTGCCAGCAGCTTAGGACTAGCGGGCGAGCAGTACTTC.